This T cell receptor beta chain comes out of a study of blood T cell repertoires in COVID-19. Study details: Nucleic acid was either cDNA or gDNA, and it came from T cells, B-cell-depleted T cells, or PBMCs.

CDR1 SGDLS and CDR2 YYNGEE come from the germline V gene. J lost 5 bases, V lost 0 bases, and 11 bases had no gene match. This CDR3 has 18 residues. Per the original methods: Reference gene primers were amplified, and this amplification served to estimate nucleated cell counts. TCRdb's copy holds only in-frame clones and misses some; the assay was immunoSEQ multiplex PCR. V, J and clone size are those of that table, while D and trimming were read from the DNA. The profile shows around 150,000 clones, about 91% of them singletons. Source material: peripheral blood. The origin of this receptor is a woman aged 55-69 years who had recovered from COVID-19. The gene calls are TRBV9 and TRBJ1-1; 12 bases fit TRBD1. The CDR3 coding sequence is TGTGCCAGCAGCGTAGACCTCATGGGACAGGGGGCACTGACTGAAGCTTTCTTT. Protein: CASSVDLMGQGALTEAFF.